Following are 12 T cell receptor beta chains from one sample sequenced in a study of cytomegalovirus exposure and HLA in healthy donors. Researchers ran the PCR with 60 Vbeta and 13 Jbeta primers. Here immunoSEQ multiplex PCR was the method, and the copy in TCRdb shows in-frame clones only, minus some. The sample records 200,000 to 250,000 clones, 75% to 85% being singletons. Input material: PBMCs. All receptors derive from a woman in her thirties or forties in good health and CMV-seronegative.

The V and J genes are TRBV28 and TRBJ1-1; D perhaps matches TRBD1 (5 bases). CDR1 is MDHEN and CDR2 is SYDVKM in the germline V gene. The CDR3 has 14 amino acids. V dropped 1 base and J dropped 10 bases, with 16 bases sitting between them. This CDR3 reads CASSLYRSPMGAFF. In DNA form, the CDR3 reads TGTGCCAGCAGTTTATACAGGTCACCCATGGGAGCTTTCTTT.

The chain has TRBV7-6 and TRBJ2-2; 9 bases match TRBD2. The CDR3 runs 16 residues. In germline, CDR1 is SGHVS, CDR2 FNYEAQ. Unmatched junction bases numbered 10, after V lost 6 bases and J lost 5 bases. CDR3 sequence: CASSQISGRVTGELFF. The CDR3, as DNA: TGTGCCAGCAGTCAAATTAGCGGGAGAGTTACCGGGGAGCTGTTTTTT. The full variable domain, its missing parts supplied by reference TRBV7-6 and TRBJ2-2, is GAGVSQSPRYKVTKRGQDVALRCDPISGHVSLYWYRQALGQGPEFLTYFNYEAQQDKSGLPNDRFSAERPEGSISTLTIQRTEQRDSAMYRCASSQISGRVTGELFFGEGSRLTVL.

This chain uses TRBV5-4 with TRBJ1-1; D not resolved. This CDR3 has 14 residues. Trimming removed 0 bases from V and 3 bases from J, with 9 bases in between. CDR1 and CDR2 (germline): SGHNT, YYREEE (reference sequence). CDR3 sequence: CASSLAGMDTEAFF. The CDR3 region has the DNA TGTGCCAGCAGCTTGGCGGGAATGGACACTGAAGCTTTCTTT.

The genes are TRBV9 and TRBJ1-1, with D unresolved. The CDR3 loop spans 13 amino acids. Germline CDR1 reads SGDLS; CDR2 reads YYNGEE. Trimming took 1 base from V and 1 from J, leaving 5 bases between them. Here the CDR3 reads CASSVISNTEAFF. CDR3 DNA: TGTGCCAGCAGCGTAATCTCGAACACTGAAGCTTTCTTT.

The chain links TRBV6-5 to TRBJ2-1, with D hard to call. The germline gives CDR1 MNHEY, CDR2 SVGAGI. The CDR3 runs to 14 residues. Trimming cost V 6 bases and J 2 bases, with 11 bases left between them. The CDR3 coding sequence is TGTGCCAGCAGGCCAGGTAATCCCTACAATGAGCAGTTCTTC. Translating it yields CASRPGNPYNEQFF.

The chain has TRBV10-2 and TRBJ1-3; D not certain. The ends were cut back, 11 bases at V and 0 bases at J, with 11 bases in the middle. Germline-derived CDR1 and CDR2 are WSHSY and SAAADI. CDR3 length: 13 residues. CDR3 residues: CASSISSGNTIYF. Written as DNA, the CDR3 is TGCGCCTCCTCCATCAGCTCTGGAAACACCATATATTTT.

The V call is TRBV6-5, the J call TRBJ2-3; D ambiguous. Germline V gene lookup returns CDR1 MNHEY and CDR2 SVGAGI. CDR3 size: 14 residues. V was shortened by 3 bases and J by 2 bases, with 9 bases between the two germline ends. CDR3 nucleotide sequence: TGTGCCAGCAGTTATTCCCAGAACACAGATACGCAGTATTTT. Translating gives CASSYSQNTDTQYF.

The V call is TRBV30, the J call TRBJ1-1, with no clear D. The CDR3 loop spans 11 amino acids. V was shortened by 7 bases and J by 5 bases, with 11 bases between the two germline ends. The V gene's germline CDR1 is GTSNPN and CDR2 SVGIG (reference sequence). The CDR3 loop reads CASTSWTEAFF. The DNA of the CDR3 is TGTGCCTCCACTTCGTGGACTGAAGCTTTCTTT.

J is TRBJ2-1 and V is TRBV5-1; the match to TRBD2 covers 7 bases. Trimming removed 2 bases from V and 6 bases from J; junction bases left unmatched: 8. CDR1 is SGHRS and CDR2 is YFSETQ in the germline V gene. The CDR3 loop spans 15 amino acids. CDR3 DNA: TGCGCCAGCAGCTTAGGGGCGGGAGAGCGCAATGAGCAGTTCTTC. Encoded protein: CASSLGAGERNEQFF.

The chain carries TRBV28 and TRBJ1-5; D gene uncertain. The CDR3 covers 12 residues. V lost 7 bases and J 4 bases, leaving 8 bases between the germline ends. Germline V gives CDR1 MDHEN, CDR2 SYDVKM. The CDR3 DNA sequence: TGTGCCAGCACCGCGGGAAATCAGCCCCAGCATTTT. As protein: CASTAGNQPQHF.

The CDR3: CASSQGSRNPDTQYF. The DNA for the CDR3 is TGTGCCAGCAGCCAGGGGTCTCGAAACCCAGATACGCAGTATTTT. The chain combines TRBV7-3 with TRBJ2-3; maybe TRBD1 (6 bases). The germline CDR1 and CDR2 sequences are SGHTA and FQGTGA. This CDR3 comprises 15 residues. Between the trimmed V and J ends, which lost 5 bases and 4 bases, there was a span of 16 bases. The whole variable domain, filled in from reference TRBV7-3 and TRBJ2-3, reads GAGVSQTPSNKVTEKGKYVELRCDPISGHTALYWYRQSLGQGPEFLIYFQGTGAADDSGLPNDRFFAVRPEGSVSTLKIQRTERGDSAVYLCASSQGSRNPDTQYFGPGTRLTVL.

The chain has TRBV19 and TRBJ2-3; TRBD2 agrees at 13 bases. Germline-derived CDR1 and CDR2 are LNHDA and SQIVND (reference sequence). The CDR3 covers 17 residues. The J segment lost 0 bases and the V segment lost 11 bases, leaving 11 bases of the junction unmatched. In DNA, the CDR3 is TGTGCCCCTGCGGTAAGACTAGCGGGAGGTAGCACAGATACGCAGTATTTT. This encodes CAPAVRLAGGSTDTQYF.